The 10 T cell receptor beta chains presented below share a single source sample, sequenced in a study of T cell changes during pregnancy in multiple sclerosis. Some clones are missing from TCRdb's copy, which holds only in-frame ones; the method was immunoSEQ multiplex PCR. The table shows around 19,000 clones, with approximately 91% occurring only once. The sample in question was CD8+ T cells from peripheral blood mononuclear cells, obtained after pregnancy. These receptors all stem from a female donor in good health, enrolled as a control in a pregnancy study.

The chain recombines TRBV6-1 with TRBJ2-6; D not certain. The CDR3 has 15 residues. In germline, CDR1 is MNHNS, CDR2 SASEGT. V was trimmed by 1 base and J by 0 bases, leaving 4 bases between them. DNA of the CDR3: TGTGCCAGCAGTGAAGACAACTCTGGGGCCAACGTCCTGACTTTC. Encoded protein: CASSEDNSGANVLTF.

The CDR3 nucleotides read TGTGCCAGCAGCTTGGGACAGGGGGGCGAGCAGTACTTC. Amino acids: CASSLGQGGEQYF. The V gene is TRBV5-6, the J gene TRBJ2-7; 9 bases map to TRBD1. CDR3 length equals 13 residues. Unmatched junction bases numbered 1, after V lost 0 bases and J lost 6 bases. Per the germline V gene, CDR1 is SGHDT and CDR2 is YYEEEE.

The chain couples TRBV27 to TRBJ2-7, with 8 bases that match TRBD1. The CDR3 consists of 12 residues. With 11 bases clipped from V and 10 bases from J, the junction kept 13 bases outside the gene matches. Germline V gene lookup returns CDR1 MNHEY and CDR2 SMNVEV (reference sequence). In nucleotides, the CDR3 is TGTGCCGTGGGTCGGACAGGGCGCGATCAGTACTTC. Its protein is CAVGRTGRDQYF.

The chain combines TRBV6-5 with TRBJ1-1; a possible D gene is TRBD1 (5 bases). Per germline, CDR1 MNHEY and CDR2 SVGAGI. Trimming removed 7 bases from V and 4 bases from J, with 16 bases in between. The CDR3 is 14 residues long. The CDR3 nucleotides are TGTGCCAGCACCCCATGGGGGGGTTTCACTGAAGCTTTCTTT. Translating it yields CASTPWGGFTEAFF.

The CDR3 sequence is CASSYFGSGEQYF. CDR3 nucleotides: TGTGCCAGCAGTTATTTTGGGTCGGGCGAGCAGTACTTC. The V and J genes are TRBV6-5 and TRBJ2-7; no firm D call. V was trimmed by 3 bases and J by 6 bases, leaving 12 bases between them. This CDR3 spans 13 amino acids. Germline V CDR1 and CDR2: MNHEY, SVGAGI.

The chain combines TRBV27 with TRBJ2-4; D not resolved. V was cut by 8 bases and J by 5 bases, with 13 bases left in between. Germline CDR1 is MNHEY and CDR2 is SMNVEV (reference sequence). The CDR3 has 13 residues. The CDR3 DNA is TGTGCCAGCGCTAGAGGATATGAAAACATTCAGTACTTC. Its protein product is CASARGYENIQYF.

J is TRBJ2-1 and V is TRBV6-6; 8 positions agree with TRBD2. The germline V gene has CDR1 MNHNY and CDR2 SVGAGI (reference sequence). Trimming cost V 0 bases and J 6 bases; bases outside gene matches: 7. The CDR3 consists of 16 residues. The CDR3 sequence is CASSYSKWTSSNEQFF. The CDR3 coding sequence is TGTGCCAGCAGTTACTCGAAGTGGACTAGCTCCAATGAGCAGTTCTTC.

The V gene is TRBV19, the J gene TRBJ2-5, with 10 bases lining up with TRBD2. The V gene's germline CDR1 is LNHDA and CDR2 SQIVND (reference sequence). Losses at the gene ends were 3 bases for V and 5 bases for J; bases not matched to a gene: 15. The CDR3 covers 18 residues. This chain's CDR3 is CASSISLAGVRASETQYF. The CDR3 bases are TGTGCCAGTAGTATCTCCCTAGCGGGAGTTAGGGCCAGTGAGACCCAGTACTTC.

The chain is built from TRBV18 and TRBJ2-1, with 8 nucleotides matching TRBD2. The CDR3 totals 13 residues. CDR1 is KGHSH, CDR2 LQKENI, per germline. With V trimmed by 6 bases and J by 10 bases, 8 bases remained unmatched. The CDR3 nucleotides are TGTGCCAGCTCGTACTATTGGACTAGCGAGCAGTTCTTC. Its translation is CASSYYWTSEQFF. Supplemented by reference TRBV18 and TRBJ2-1, the full variable domain reads NAGVMQNPRHLVRRRGQEARLRCSPMKGHSHVYWYRQLPEEGLKFMVYLQKENIIDESGMPKERFSAEFPKEGPSILRIQQVVRGDSAAYFCASSYYWTSEQFFGPGTRLTVL.

The CDR3: CASSESEGTDTQYF. The CDR3 DNA reads as TGTGCCAGCAGTGAATCCGAGGGCACAGATACGCAGTATTTT. The V call is TRBV6-1, the J call TRBJ2-3; D remains ambiguous. This CDR3 contains 14 residues. Trimming shortened V by 2 bases and J by 1 base, and 7 bases separated the two germline ends. Germline CDR1 and CDR2: MNHNS and SASEGT.